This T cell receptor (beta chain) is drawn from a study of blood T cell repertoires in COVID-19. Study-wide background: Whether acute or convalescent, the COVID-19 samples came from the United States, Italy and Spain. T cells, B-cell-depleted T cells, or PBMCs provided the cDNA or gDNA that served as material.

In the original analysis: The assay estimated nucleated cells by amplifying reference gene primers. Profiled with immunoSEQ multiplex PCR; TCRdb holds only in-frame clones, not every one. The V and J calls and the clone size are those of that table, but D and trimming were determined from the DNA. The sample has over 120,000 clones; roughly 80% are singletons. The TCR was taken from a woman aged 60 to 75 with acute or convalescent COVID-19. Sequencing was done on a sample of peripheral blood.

The CDR3 region is CASSQEISQLAGQFF. CDR3 bases: TGCGCCAGCAGCCAAGAGATATCCCAACTGGCGGGGCAGTTCTTC. J is TRBJ2-1 and V is TRBV4-1; D might be TRBD2 (5 bases). Per germline, CDR1 MGHRA and CDR2 YSYEKL. The CDR3 runs 15 residues. Trimming cost V 0 bases and J 12 bases, with 18 bases left between them.